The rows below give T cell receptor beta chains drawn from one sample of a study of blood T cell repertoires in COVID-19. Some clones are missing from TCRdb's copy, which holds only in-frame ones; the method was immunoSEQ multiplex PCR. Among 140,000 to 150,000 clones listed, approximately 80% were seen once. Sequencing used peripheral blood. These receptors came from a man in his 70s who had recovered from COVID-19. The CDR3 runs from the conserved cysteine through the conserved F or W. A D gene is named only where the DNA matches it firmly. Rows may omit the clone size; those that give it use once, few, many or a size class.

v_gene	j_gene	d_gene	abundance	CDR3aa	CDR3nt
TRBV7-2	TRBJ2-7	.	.	CASSARFGIEQYF	TGTGCCAGCAGCGCCAGATTCGGGATCGAGCAGTACTTC
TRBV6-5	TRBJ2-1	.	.	CASRRGNSYNEQFF	TGTGCCAGCAGGCGGGGCAACTCCTACAATGAGCAGTTCTTC
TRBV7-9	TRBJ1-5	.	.	CASSLSTGGNQPQHF	TGTGCCAGCAGCTTAAGTACGGGGGGGAATCAGCCCCAGCATTTT
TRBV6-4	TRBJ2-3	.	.	CASSDLAASTDTQYF	TGTGCCAGCAGTGACCTGGCGGCTAGCACAGATACGCAGTATTTT
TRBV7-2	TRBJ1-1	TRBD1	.	CASSQTLDRKAFF	TGTGCCAGCAGCCAAACTCTGGACAGGAAAGCTTTCTTT
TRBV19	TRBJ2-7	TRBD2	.	CASSLQRGSSYEQYF	TGTGCCAGTAGTCTCCAGCGGGGGAGCTCCTACGAGCAGTACTTC
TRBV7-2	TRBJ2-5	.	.	CASSLGGRVEETQYF	TGTGCCAGCAGCTTAGGAGGGAGAGTTGAGGAGACCCAGTACTTC
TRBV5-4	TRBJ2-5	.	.	CASSLEREETQYF	TGTGCCAGCAGCTTGGAGCGGGAAGAGACCCAGTACTTC
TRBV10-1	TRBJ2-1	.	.	CASATTRRHYYNEQFF	TGCGCCAGCGCTACAACTAGAAGGCATTACTACAATGAGCAGTTCTTC
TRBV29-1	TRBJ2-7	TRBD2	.	CSVASPRGRSGTSSYEQYF	TGCAGCGTTGCCTCGCCGAGGGGAAGGAGCGGGACCAGCTCCTACGAGCAGTACTTC
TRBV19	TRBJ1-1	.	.	CASSIDTDTEAFF	TGTGCCAGTAGTATAGATACGGACACTGAAGCTTTCTTT
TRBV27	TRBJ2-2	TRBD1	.	CASSRQGYTGELFF	TGTGCCAGCAGTAGACAGGGATACACCGGGGAGCTGTTTTTT
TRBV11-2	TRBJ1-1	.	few	CASSPLRVTSSTEAFF	TGTGCCAGCAGCCCTCTCAGGGTGACCTCGAGCACTGAAGCTTTCTTT
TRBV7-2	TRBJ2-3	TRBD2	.	CASSLATTSGHTQYF	TGTGCCAGCAGCTTAGCGACGACTAGCGGACATACGCAGTATTTT
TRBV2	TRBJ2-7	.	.	CASSEETVYEQYF	TGTGCCAGCAGTGAGGAGACTGTCTACGAGCAGTACTTC
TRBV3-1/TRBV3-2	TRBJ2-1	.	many	CASSQGLGPGKFF	TGTGCCAGCAGCCAAGGACTAGGGCCCGGAAAGTTCTTC
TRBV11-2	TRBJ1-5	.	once	CASSFYSNQPQHF	TGTGCCAGCAGCTTTTATAGCAATCAGCCCCAGCATTTT
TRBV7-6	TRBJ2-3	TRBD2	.	CASSLGTSGSKGRSTDTQYF	TGTGCCAGCAGCTTAGGTACTAGCGGGAGCAAAGGCCGTAGCACAGATACGCAGTATTTT
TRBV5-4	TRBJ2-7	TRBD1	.	CASSNGDRGRGYEQYF	TGTGCCAGCAGTAACGGGGACAGGGGCCGGGGCTACGAGCAGTACTTC
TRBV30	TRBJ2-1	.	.	CAWIDGSRGLFSYNEQFF	TGTGCCTGGATAGATGGGTCGCGGGGCCTCTTCTCCTACAATGAGCAGTTCTTC
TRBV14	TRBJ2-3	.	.	CASSQELSTQYF	TGTGCCAGCAGCCAAGAGCTATCTACGCAGTATTTT
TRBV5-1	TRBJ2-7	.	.	CASSSDSASLYEQYF	TGCGCCAGCAGCTCCGACTCTGCCTCCCTCTACGAGCAGTACTTC
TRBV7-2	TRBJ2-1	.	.	CASSFLAYNEQFF	TGTGCCAGCAGCTTCCTAGCTTACAATGAGCAGTTCTTC
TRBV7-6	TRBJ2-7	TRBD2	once	CASSLEGTSGPTYEQYF	TGTGCCAGCAGCTTAGAGGGGACTAGCGGACCCACCTACGAGCAGTACTTC
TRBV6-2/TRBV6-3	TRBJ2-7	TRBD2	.	CASSTPREGLSEQYF	TGTGCCAGCAGCACGCCTCGGGAGGGTTTGAGCGAGCAGTACTTC
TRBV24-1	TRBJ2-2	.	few	CATSDGVVGSGELFF	TGTGCCACCAGTGATGGCGTTGTGGGCAGCGGGGAGCTGTTTTTT
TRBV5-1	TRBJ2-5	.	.	CASSFTVQETQYF	TGCGCCAGCAGCTTTACGGTCCAAGAGACCCAGTACTTC
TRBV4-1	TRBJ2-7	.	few	CASSQAQGPYEQYF	TGCGCCAGCAGCCAAGCACAGGGACCCTACGAGCAGTACTTC
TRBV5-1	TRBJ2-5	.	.	CASSPGTIQETQYF	TGCGCCAGCAGCCCCGGGACAATTCAAGAGACCCAGTACTTC
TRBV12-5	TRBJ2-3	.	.	CASGSTRDTQYF	TGTGCTAGTGGTTCGACGCGGGATACGCAGTATTTT
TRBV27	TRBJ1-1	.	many	CASCPGRGWMNTEAFF	TGTGCCAGCTGTCCCGGGCGGGGGTGGATGAACACTGAAGCTTTCTTT
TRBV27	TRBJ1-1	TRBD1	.	CASSLRGTAEAFF	TGTGCCAGCAGTTTACGGGGGACAGCTGAAGCTTTCTTT
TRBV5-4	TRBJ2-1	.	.	CASSLPIGGNEQFF	TGTGCCAGCAGCTTGCCTATAGGAGGTAATGAGCAGTTCTTC
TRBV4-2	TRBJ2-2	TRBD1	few	CASSSGQGGSTGELFF	TGTGCCAGCTCTTCAGGACAGGGGGGAAGCACCGGGGAGCTGTTTTTT
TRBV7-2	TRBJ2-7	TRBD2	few	CASSLARTSGISYEQYF	TGTGCCAGCAGCTTAGCCCGGACTAGCGGCATCTCCTACGAGCAGTACTTC
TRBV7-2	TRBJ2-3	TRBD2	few	CASSPLLAGDGLTDTQYF	TGTGCCAGCAGCCCTCTACTAGCGGGGGACGGTCTGACAGATACGCAGTATTTT
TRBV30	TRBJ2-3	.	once	CAWSSGGTDTQYF	TGTGCCTGGAGTAGTGGAGGCACAGATACGCAGTATTTT
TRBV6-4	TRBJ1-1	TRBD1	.	CAIFQGQGVKSTEAFF	TGTGCCATCTTCCAGGGACAGGGGGTTAAAAGCACTGAAGCTTTCTTT
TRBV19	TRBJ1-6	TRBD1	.	CANPCGTVRFGPPLHF	TGTGCCAATCCCTGCGGGACAGTAAGATTCGGACCACCCCTCCACTTT
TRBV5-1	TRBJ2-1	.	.	CASSLEVGTANEQFF	TGCGCCAGCAGCTTGGAGGTTGGGACTGCCAATGAGCAGTTCTTC
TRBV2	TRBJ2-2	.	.	CASSESRTGELFF	TGTGCCAGCAGTGAGTCGCGAACCGGGGAGCTGTTTTTT
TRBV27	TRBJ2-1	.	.	CASQQRERSYNEQFF	TGTGCCAGCCAACAACGGGAGAGGTCCTACAATGAGCAGTTCTTC
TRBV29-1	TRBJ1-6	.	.	CSVLTRGDSPLHF	TGCAGCGTGTTGACTCGGGGAGATTCACCCCTCCACTTT
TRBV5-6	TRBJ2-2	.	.	CASSLEGDTGELFF	TGTGCCAGCAGCTTGGAAGGGGATACCGGGGAGCTGTTTTTT
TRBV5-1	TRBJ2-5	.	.	CASSAVADGETQYF	TGCGCCAGCAGTGCGGTGGCAGACGGCGAGACCCAGTACTTC
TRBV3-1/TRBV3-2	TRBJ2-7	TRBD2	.	CASSQAAGGPYEQYF	TGTGCCAGCAGCCAAGCAGCGGGAGGGCCGTACGAGCAGTACTTC